The 6 T cell receptor beta chains below all came from one sample that was sequenced in a study of neurological immune-mediated disorders. MiXCR was run by TCRdb on the 5' RACE reads, yielding one entry per CDR3 protein. Here the sample spans tens of thousands of distinct CDR3 sequences, roughly 18% being singletons. Sequencing input: PBMCs. These receptors came from a woman between 40 and 50 years old in good health.

J is TRBJ2-3 and V is TRBV3-1, with TRBD2 matching over 13 bases. The CDR3 has 23 amino acids. V gave up 0 bases and J gave up 0 bases; unmatched junction bases: 18. CDR1 is LGHDT and CDR2 is YNNKEL in the germline V gene (reference sequence). The DNA of the CDR3 is TGTGCCAGCAGCCAAGATCGATGGGTCACCGGGACTAGCGGGGACCATAGCACAGATACGCAGTATTTT. Translating it yields CASSQDRWVTGTSGDHSTDTQYF.

This clonotype was recorded many times. The V and J genes are TRBV20-1 and TRBJ2-2; D may be TRBD2 (7 bases). The germline CDR1 and CDR2 sequences are DFQATT and SNEGSKA (reference sequence). Deletions cut 5 bases from V and 7 bases from J, with 17 bases between. The CDR3 is 14 residues long. CDR3 residues: CSARPTGRDGELFF. The CDR3 DNA reads TGCAGTGCTCGACCCACAGGGAGGGACGGGGAGCTGTTTTTT.

This clonotype appeared many times. The V gene is TRBV6-1, the J gene TRBJ1-2; perhaps TRBD1 as D (5 bases). With 3 bases removed from V and 8 bases from J, the gap between germline ends came to 28 bases. The V gene's germline CDR1 is MNHNS and CDR2 SASEGT. This CDR3 region has 18 residues. The CDR3 reads CASSEFDFLYRRAGGYTF. CDR3 nucleotide sequence: TGTGCCAGCAGTGAGTTTGATTTCCTGTACAGGAGGGCAGGAGGCTACACCTTC.

There are many counts of this clonotype. The rearrangement uses TRBV27 and TRBJ2-5, with 7 bases that match TRBD2. V gave up 1 base and J gave up 5 bases; unmatched junction bases: 1. The length of the CDR3 is 13 residues. Germline CDR1 reads MNHEY; CDR2 reads SMNVEV (reference sequence). In nucleotides, the CDR3 is TGTGCCAGCAGTTTATTTAGCGGGGAGACCCAGTACTTC. As protein: CASSLFSGETQYF.

In its sample, this clonotype was seen many times. V is TRBV5-1 and J is TRBJ2-7, with 8 bases identical to TRBD1. This CDR3 comprises 15 residues. The germline V gene encodes CDR1 SGHRS and CDR2 YFSETQ. The trim removed 5 bases at V and 7 bases at J, leaving 14 bases unmatched. The CDR3 DNA follows: TGCGCCAGCAGACCCCCTTTCGGACAGGGCGGGGAGCAGTACTTC. Amino acid sequence: CASRPPFGQGGEQYF.

This clonotype was seen ten or more times. The chain recombines TRBV6-6 with TRBJ2-6; D remains unclear. V lost 5 bases, J lost 0 bases, and 8 bases lay in between. CDR3 size: 15 residues. The germline V gene encodes CDR1 MNHNY and CDR2 SVGAGI (reference sequence). The chain's CDR3 is CASSPAVSGANVLTF. Here the CDR3 DNA reads TGTGCCAGCAGTCCTGCAGTCTCTGGGGCCAACGTCCTGACTTTC.